This passage covers 15 T cell receptor beta chains from one sample sequenced in a study of cytomegalovirus exposure and HLA in healthy donors. Using immunoSEQ multiplex PCR, the repertoire was profiled, and TCRdb retains in-frame clones only, with some absent. This sample has fewer than 140,000 clones, with around 90% found just once. The sample taken for sequencing was PBMCs. All receptors come from a woman aged 18-30 years in good health and CMV-seropositive.

This sequence joins TRBV10-2 and TRBJ2-3, with 11 bases fitting TRBD2. Germline CDR1 is WSHSY and CDR2 is SAAADI. This CDR3 is built from 16 residues. After removal of 5 bases from V and 3 bases from J, the junction contained 7 bases not matched to a gene. The CDR3 spells CASSRLAGGLTDTQYF. Written as DNA, the CDR3 is TGCGCCAGCAGTCGGTTAGCGGGGGGGCTGACAGATACGCAGTATTTT.

The V and J genes are TRBV7-9 and TRBJ1-2; D possibly corresponds to TRBD1 (5 bases). The V end lost 1 base, the J end lost 2 bases, and 8 bases lay between the germline ends. Germline V CDR1 and CDR2: SEHNR, FQNEAQ (reference sequence). The CDR3 covers 14 residues. This CDR3 reads CASSLGPGNYGYTF. The CDR3 DNA sequence: TGTGCCAGCAGCTTAGGGCCAGGGAACTATGGCTACACCTTC.

The rearrangement joins TRBV6-6 to TRBJ1-4, with D perhaps matching TRBD1 (5 bases). Germline V gene lookup returns CDR1 MNHNY and CDR2 SVGAGI (reference sequence). The CDR3 contains 14 residues. The V gene lost 7 bases and the J gene lost 4 bases, with 13 bases spanning the gap. CDR3 DNA: TGTGCCAGCAATCAAGTGGGGCTTAATGAAAAACTGTTTTTT. Protein sequence: CASNQVGLNEKLFF.

V gene TRBV4-1 combines with J gene TRBJ1-1; TRBD1 matches at 8 bases. V was pared by 0 bases and J by 5 bases, with 2 bases of the junction left unmatched. CDR3 length: 14 amino acids. Germline V gene sequence: CDR1 MGHRA, CDR2 YSYEKL. The CDR3 loop is CASSQDHRGTEAFF. CDR3 DNA sequence: TGCGCCAGCAGCCAAGATCACAGGGGGACTGAAGCTTTCTTT.

A single count supports this clone. This rearrangement joins TRBV15 to TRBJ1-5; 9 bases are a match to TRBD1. CDR1 is LNHNV, CDR2 YYDKDF, per germline (reference sequence). The CDR3 loop spans 15 amino acids. Trimming at V came to 4 bases and at J to 4 bases, leaving 5 bases not matched to a gene. As DNA, the CDR3 is TGTGCCACCAGCACCGCCGGGACAGGGAATCAGCCCCAGCATTTT. Translation gives CATSTAGTGNQPQHF.

This clone was found once. This chain connects TRBV28 to TRBJ1-1; D may be TRBD1 (5 bases). Germline lookup yields CDR1 MDHEN and CDR2 SYDVKM. Between the trimmed V and J ends, which lost 2 bases and 1 base, there was a span of 14 bases. The CDR3 contains 16 residues. CDR3 coding DNA: TGTGCCAGCAGTTTACAGCCAGGGTGGGAGAACACTGAAGCTTTCTTT. It yields the protein CASSLQPGWENTEAFF.

The chain has TRBV7-9 and TRBJ1-2; D perhaps matches TRBD1 (6 bases). This CDR3 spans 17 amino acids. Trimming removed 4 bases from V and 2 bases from J, with 20 bases in between. Germline CDR1 reads SEHNR; CDR2 reads FQNEAQ (reference sequence). The CDR3 bases are TGTGCCAGCAGCTCCACCTCCCTGAGGCAGGGGAACTATGGCTACACCTTC. This gives the protein CASSSTSLRQGNYGYTF. Full variable domain (outside the CDR3, taken from reference TRBV7-9 and TRBJ1-2): DTGVSQNPRHKITKRGQNVTFRCDPISEHNRLYWYRQTLGQGPEFLTYFQNEAQLEKSRLLSDRFSAERPKGSFSTLEIQRTEQGDSAMYLCASSSTSLRQGNYGYTFGSGTRLTVV.

This sequence joins TRBV28 and TRBJ1-4; unclear D gene. The germline V gene has CDR1 MDHEN and CDR2 SYDVKM. Trimming cost V 0 bases and J 4 bases, with 6 bases left between them. The CDR3 spans 14 residues. Here the CDR3 reads CASSLWEINEKLFF. The DNA of the CDR3 is TGTGCCAGCAGTTTATGGGAGATTAATGAAAAACTGTTTTTT. The whole variable domain, remainder taken from reference TRBV28 and TRBJ1-4, is DVKVTQSSRYLVKRTGEKVFLECVQDMDHENMFWYRQDPGLGLRLIYFSYDVKMKEKGDIPEGYSVSREKKERFSLILESASTNQTSMYLCASSLWEINEKLFFGSGTQLSVL.

The chain combines TRBV11-1 with TRBJ2-1; 7 bases are shared with TRBD1. Germline V gene lookup returns CDR1 SGHAT and CDR2 FQDESV (reference sequence). The length of the CDR3 is 15 residues. Trimming at V came to 6 bases and at J to 5 bases, leaving 10 bases not matched to a gene. The CDR3 protein is CASRPKRDRDNEQFF. The CDR3 DNA reads TGTGCCAGCAGACCAAAGAGAGACAGGGACAATGAGCAGTTCTTC.

The chain carries TRBV27 and TRBJ1-2; D gene unclear. The V end lost 7 bases, the J end lost 4 bases, and 16 bases lay between the germline ends. Germline V gives CDR1 MNHEY, CDR2 SMNVEV (reference sequence). The CDR3 loop spans 14 amino acids. The CDR3 here is CASKSAQWFYGYTF. The DNA of the CDR3 is TGTGCCAGCAAATCTGCTCAGTGGTTCTATGGCTACACCTTC.

The chain combines TRBV2 with TRBJ1-5; TRBD1 aligns across 10 bases. The CDR3 length is 14 residues. Germline lookup yields CDR1 SNHLY and CDR2 FYNNEI. The J segment lost 6 bases and the V segment lost 6 bases, leaving 5 bases of the junction unmatched. The CDR3 here is CASRRQGAGQPQHF. The CDR3 bases are TGTGCCAGCAGACGACAGGGGGCAGGTCAGCCCCAGCATTTT. Together with reference TRBV2 and TRBJ1-5, the CDR3 gives the full variable domain: EPEVTQTPSHQVTQMGQEVILRCVPISNHLYFYWYRQILGQKVEFLVSFYNNEISEKSEIFDDQFSVERPDGSNFTLKIRSTKLEDSAMYFCASRRQGAGQPQHFGDGTRLSIL.

The V call is TRBV4-1, the J call TRBJ2-7; the D gene is possibly TRBD2 (5 bases). This CDR3 is built from 15 residues. Germline loops: CDR1 MGHRA, CDR2 YSYEKL. V was shortened by 0 bases and J by 5 bases, with 14 bases between the two germline ends. Here the CDR3 DNA reads TGCGCCAGCAGCCAAGAACGGGGTTTCTGGCACGAGCAGTACGTC. Residues: CASSQERGFWHEQYV.

This chain uses TRBV6-5 with TRBJ1-2, with D perhaps matching TRBD1 (5 bases). Germline V gene data show CDR1 as MNHEY and CDR2 as SVGAGI. Trimming took off 1 base at V and 5 bases at J, with 17 bases between the two ends. This CDR3 is built from 16 residues. CDR3 region: CASSYLDQGIPYGYTF. The CDR3 region has the DNA TGTGCCAGCAGTTACTTAGACCAGGGAATTCCTTATGGCTACACCTTC.

The chain recombines TRBV29-1 with TRBJ2-6; D gene unclear. The V end lost 3 bases, the J end lost 2 bases, and 5 bases lay between the germline ends. This CDR3 region has 13 residues. Germline V lookup: CDR1 SQVTM, CDR2 ANQGSEA. Here the CDR3 DNA reads TGCAGCGTTGAGACAACTGGGGCCAACGTCCTGACTTTC. It is translated as CSVETTGANVLTF.

The rearrangement links TRBV7-2 to TRBJ2-5; tentative D call: TRBD2 (5 bases). The germline V and J ends were trimmed by 7 bases and 5 bases, with 11 bases remaining between them. This CDR3 has 12 amino acids. The germline V gene has CDR1 SGHTA and CDR2 FQGNSA. In nucleotides, the CDR3 is TGTGCCAGCACCCTACTAGGGGAGACCCAGTACTTC. The encoded protein is CASTLLGETQYF.